These T cell receptor beta chains were read from a single sample in a study of blood T cells in healthy people across ages. TCRdb called the 5' RACE reads again in MiXCR, with one record for every CDR3 protein. The sample yields roughly 500,000 distinct CDR3 sequences, 25% to 30% seen once. The sample taken for sequencing was blood. The source of these receptors is a woman between 65 and 79 years old in good health. Both conserved end residues are part of each CDR3. A D gene is named only where the DNA matches it firmly. Rows give clone size only sometimes, using once, few, many, or a class for an expanded clone.

j_call: TRBJ1-1; v_call: TRBV11-2; d_call: NA; clone_size: NA; cdr3_nt: TGTGCCAGCAGCTTAGTCCGTGACATTGAAGCTTTCTTT; cdr3_aa: CASSLVRDIEAFF
j_call: TRBJ2-7; v_call: TRBV12-3/TRBV12-4; d_call: NA; clone_size: NA; cdr3_nt: TGTGCCAGCAGTTTAGGGATAGCGTACTCCTACGAGCAGTACTTC; cdr3_aa: CASSLGIAYSYEQYF
j_call: TRBJ1-2; v_call: TRBV20-1; d_call: TRBD1; clone_size: NA; cdr3_nt: TGCAGTGCTAGCGGACAGGGGTATGGCTACACCTTC; cdr3_aa: CSASGQGYGYTF
j_call: TRBJ2-7; v_call: TRBV20-1; d_call: TRBD1; clone_size: NA; cdr3_nt: TGCAGTGCTAGAGACCCCGGGACAGGGTACGAGCAGTACTTC; cdr3_aa: CSARDPGTGYEQYF
j_call: TRBJ2-3; v_call: TRBV20-1; d_call: NA; clone_size: NA; cdr3_nt: TGCAGTGCCACGCCGCTCCTGGCGGGGCCCACAGATACGCAGTATTTT; cdr3_aa: CSATPLLAGPTDTQYF
j_call: TRBJ2-3; v_call: TRBV5-1; d_call: NA; clone_size: NA; cdr3_nt: TGCGCCAGCAGCTTGGAGGGTAGATATTCAGATACGCAGTATTTT; cdr3_aa: CASSLEGRYSDTQYF
j_call: TRBJ1-5; v_call: TRBV12-5; d_call: TRBD1; clone_size: few; cdr3_nt: TGTGCTAGTGGCACGGGACAGGGGGCGCGGAGTGGTCAGCCCCAGCATTTT; cdr3_aa: CASGTGQGARSGQPQHF
j_call: TRBJ1-2; v_call: TRBV3-1; d_call: TRBD1; clone_size: few; cdr3_nt: TGTGCCAGCAGCCAAGTTGGAGGGACAGGGGGTCGGGGCTATGGCTACACCTTC; cdr3_aa: CASSQVGGTGGRGYGYTF
j_call: TRBJ2-1; v_call: TRBV20-1; d_call: TRBD2; clone_size: NA; cdr3_nt: TGCAGTGCTGGTATAGCGGGATATGAGCAGTTCTTC; cdr3_aa: CSAGIAGYEQFF
j_call: TRBJ2-3; v_call: TRBV29-1; d_call: TRBD2; clone_size: NA; cdr3_nt: TGCAGCGTTGGGACTAGGTCAGATACGCAGTATTTT; cdr3_aa: CSVGTRSDTQYF
j_call: TRBJ1-1; v_call: TRBV11-3; d_call: NA; clone_size: many; cdr3_nt: TGTGCCAGCAGCCAGGGTATGAACACTGAAGCTTTCTTT; cdr3_aa: CASSQGMNTEAFF
j_call: TRBJ2-4; v_call: TRBV7-2; d_call: NA; clone_size: NA; cdr3_nt: TGTGCCAGCAGCTGGGGACCCGAGGGCAAAAACATTCAGTACTTC; cdr3_aa: CASSWGPEGKNIQYF
j_call: TRBJ2-7; v_call: TRBV29-1; d_call: NA; clone_size: few; cdr3_nt: TGCAGCGTGGGGTCAGGGAAGAGGTACGAGCAGTACTTC; cdr3_aa: CSVGSGKRYEQYF
j_call: TRBJ2-2; v_call: TRBV20-1; d_call: NA; clone_size: NA; cdr3_nt: TGCAGTGCTAGTTCTAGAGGCACCAGGGAGCTGTTTTTT; cdr3_aa: CSASSRGTRELFF
j_call: TRBJ1-1; v_call: TRBV7-9; d_call: TRBD1; clone_size: many; cdr3_nt: TGTGCCAGCAGCTTAGAGGACAGGGATGCTTTCTTT; cdr3_aa: CASSLEDRDAFF
j_call: TRBJ2-1; v_call: TRBV6-2/TRBV6-3; d_call: NA; clone_size: once; cdr3_nt: TGTGCCAGCAGTTACTTAGGGTCCTACAATGAGCAGTTCTTC; cdr3_aa: CASSYLGSYNEQFF
j_call: TRBJ1-5; v_call: TRBV6-1; d_call: TRBD1; clone_size: NA; cdr3_nt: TGTGCCAGCAGACCCCAGGGGGCACTTAGCAATCAGCCCCAGCATTTT; cdr3_aa: CASRPQGALSNQPQHF
j_call: TRBJ2-1; v_call: TRBV7-2; d_call: NA; clone_size: once; cdr3_nt: TGTGCCAGCAGCTTAGTCCAGACAGCCCTCTACAATGAGCAGTTCTTC; cdr3_aa: CASSLVQTALYNEQFF
j_call: TRBJ1-5; v_call: TRBV15; d_call: TRBD1; clone_size: NA; cdr3_nt: TGTGCCACCAGTGGACAGGGGAGCGGTCAGCCCCAGCATTTT; cdr3_aa: CATSGQGSGQPQHF
j_call: TRBJ2-1; v_call: TRBV21-1; d_call: NA; clone_size: NA; cdr3_nt: TGTGCCAGCAGCGACCGGGACAGGGGGCGTCGTAGGAGCTCCTACAATGAGCAGTTCTTC; cdr3_aa: CASSDRDRGRRRSSYNEQFF
j_call: TRBJ2-5; v_call: TRBV6-1; d_call: TRBD2; clone_size: NA; cdr3_nt: TGTGCCAGCAGTATAAAACCCGGGACTAGCGGATCAGAGACCCAGTACTTC; cdr3_aa: CASSIKPGTSGSETQYF
j_call: TRBJ2-1; v_call: TRBV7-9; d_call: TRBD1; clone_size: NA; cdr3_nt: TGTGCCAGCAGCAGGGGGCAGGATGAGCAGTTCTTC; cdr3_aa: CASSRGQDEQFF
j_call: TRBJ2-3; v_call: TRBV20-1; d_call: NA; clone_size: NA; cdr3_nt: TGCAGTGCTGGGAACTTAGATACGCAGTATTTT; cdr3_aa: CSAGNLDTQYF